One and the same sample provided the 32 T cell receptor beta chains below, sequenced in a study of T cell responses to AZD1222 COVID-19 vaccine. Generated by immunoSEQ multiplex PCR, the TCRdb table keeps only in-frame clones and is missing some. The table shows about 180,000 clones, with about 90% occurring only once. The sample was peripheral blood, taken on day 0 of AZD1222 vaccination. The receptors originated from an adult in good health.

V usage is TRBV11-2 and J usage is TRBJ1-4; 12 positions match TRBD1. The V and J ends lost 5 bases and 1 base, in that order; junction bases with no gene match: 11. Germline V gene sequence: CDR1 SGHAT, CDR2 FQNNGV. This CDR3 has 19 residues. This chain's CDR3 is CASSRRGTGGGETNEKLFF. The DNA for the CDR3 is TGTGCCAGCAGCCGACGTGGGACAGGGGGCGGAGAAACTAATGAAAAACTGTTTTTT.

The CDR3: CASSDPGTARTYEQYF. CDR3 nucleotide sequence: TGTGCCAGCAGTGATCCCGGGACAGCCCGTACCTACGAGCAGTACTTC. The chain carries TRBV25-1 and TRBJ2-7; 7 bases align to TRBD1. With 3 bases clipped from V and 2 bases from J, the junction kept 10 bases outside the gene matches. Germline V gene data show CDR1 as MGHDK and CDR2 as SYGVNS. CDR3 size: 16 residues.

The gene calls are TRBV9 and TRBJ1-1; D is unclear. The CDR3 loop spans 13 amino acids. Germline CDR1 SGDLS, CDR2 YYNGEE. V was cut by 3 bases and J by 1 base, with 7 bases left in between. The CDR3 here is CASSGLTNTEAFF. CDR3 in DNA: TGTGCCAGCAGCGGACTGACGAACACTGAAGCTTTCTTT. Full variable domain (remainder filled in from reference TRBV9 and TRBJ1-1): DSGVTQTPKHLITATGQRVTLRCSPRSGDLSVYWYQQSLDQGLQFLIQYYNGEERAKGNILERFSAQQFPDLHSELNLSSLELGDSALYFCASSGLTNTEAFFGQGTRLTVV.

The chain recombines TRBV29-1 with TRBJ1-3; no firm D call. V gave up 5 bases and J gave up 4 bases, with 15 bases separating them. Germline loops: CDR1 SQVTM, CDR2 ANQGSEA. The CDR3 sequence is 14 residues long. CDR3 coding DNA: TGCAGCGTTTCGGTTCTTGCCGTCGGAAACACCATATATTTT. Protein product: CSVSVLAVGNTIYF.

This chain links TRBV15 with TRBJ1-1, with D tentatively TRBD1 (5 bases). The germline CDR1 and CDR2 sequences are LNHNV and YYDKDF (reference sequence). CDR3 length equals 15 residues. Between the trimmed V and J ends, which lost 5 bases and 3 bases, there was a span of 16 bases. CDR3 residues: CATSLGGTKYTEAFF. CDR3 DNA: TGTGCCACCAGCCTGGGAGGGACTAAATACACTGAAGCTTTCTTT. The entire variable domain, with the rest obtained from reference TRBV15 and TRBJ1-1, is as follows: DAMVIQNPRYQVTQFGKPVTLSCSQTLNHNVMYWYQQKSSQAPKLLFHYYDKDFNNEADTPDNFQSRRPNTSFCFLDIRSPGLGDTAMYLCATSLGGTKYTEAFFGQGTRLTVV.

This sequence joins TRBV7-9 and TRBJ1-2, with D possibly TRBD1 on 6 matching bases. CDR3 length equals 15 residues. CDR1 and CDR2 from the germline V gene are SEHNR and FQNEAQ (reference sequence). Deletions cut 5 bases from V and 0 bases from J, with 13 bases between. The CDR3 nucleotides read TGTGCCAGCAGCCCCCGGGACAAGACTAACTATGGCTACACCTTC. It codes for CASSPRDKTNYGYTF.

This clone was recorded once. Here the CDR3 DNA reads TGTGCCAGCAGAACAGGGGGCGACTCTGGCTACACCTTC. Translation gives CASRTGGDSGYTF. The gene calls are TRBV28 and TRBJ1-2; 9 bases are a match to TRBD1. Losses at the gene ends were 6 bases for V and 7 bases for J; bases not matched to a gene: 6. The germline V gene encodes CDR1 MDHEN and CDR2 SYDVKM. The length of the CDR3 is 13 residues.

The CDR3 region has the DNA TGTGCCAGCAGTTACCGGGGGGCGAGACCTGAAGCTTTCTTT. Protein product: CASSYRGARPEAFF. The rearrangement links TRBV6-5 to TRBJ1-1; a possible D gene is TRBD1 (6 bases). This CDR3 has 14 residues. Trimming left V 2 bases short and J 6 bases short, with 13 bases between. Germline V lookup: CDR1 MNHEY, CDR2 SVGAGI.

The chain carries TRBV6-5 and TRBJ2-7, with D unresolved. There are 11 residues in the CDR3. CDR1 MNHEY and CDR2 SVGAGI come from the germline V gene. The ends were cut back, 8 bases at V and 6 bases at J, with 11 bases in the middle. The CDR3 DNA reads TGTGCCAGCTCTCACGCTAGCGAGCAGTACTTC. Translating it yields CASSHASEQYF.

V is TRBV11-2 and J is TRBJ1-5; no clear D gene. The CDR3 extends over 13 amino acids. Deletions cut 0 bases from V and 7 bases from J, with 7 bases between. Looked up from germline, CDR1 is SGHAT and CDR2 is FQNNGV. CDR3: CASSLDLRQPQHF. The CDR3 coding sequence is TGTGCCAGCAGCTTAGATCTCAGGCAGCCCCAGCATTTT.

The V call is TRBV5-1, the J call TRBJ2-3; 11 bases are a match to TRBD2. V gave up 3 bases and J gave up 3 bases; unmatched junction bases: 3. The CDR3 is 15 amino acids. Germline CDR1 and CDR2: SGHRS and YFSETQ. Written as DNA, the CDR3 is TGCGCCAGCAGCTCCGGGACTAGCGGTACAGATACGCAGTATTTT. Its protein product is CASSSGTSGTDTQYF.

This rearrangement joins TRBV28 to TRBJ1-4; 8 bases are a match to TRBD1. J lost 8 bases, V lost 6 bases, and 11 bases had no gene match. The CDR3 runs 15 residues. Germline CDR1 MDHEN, CDR2 SYDVKM. DNA for the CDR3: TGTGCCAGCAGACCCGGGGGGACAGGACGGGAAAAACTGTTTTTT. Translation gives CASRPGGTGREKLFF.

This chain connects TRBV30 to TRBJ2-7; the D gene is possibly TRBD1 (6 bases). The CDR3 has 11 residues. Trimming left V 4 bases short and J 2 bases short, with 6 bases between. Germline CDR1 GTSNPN, CDR2 SVGIG (reference sequence). The CDR3 loop is CAWTGAYEQYF. CDR3 sequence (DNA): TGTGCCTGGACAGGGGCCTACGAGCAGTACTTC. The full variable domain, in which reference TRBV30 and TRBJ2-7 provide the parts outside the CDR3, is SQTIHQWPATLVQPVGSPLSLECTVEGTSNPNLYWYRQAAGRGLQLLFYSVGIGQISSEVPQNLSASRPQDRQFILSSKKLLLSDSGFYLCAWTGAYEQYFGPGTRLTVT.

V gene TRBV24-1 combines with J gene TRBJ2-1; D is unresolved. Trimming cost V 3 bases and J 7 bases, with 9 bases left between them. The CDR3 loop spans 13 amino acids. CDR1 is KGHDR, CDR2 SFDVKD, per germline. CDR3 residues: CATSDPVGNEQFF. CDR3 DNA: TGTGCCACCAGTGATCCCGTGGGTAATGAGCAGTTCTTC.

The chain has TRBV7-2 and TRBJ1-2; D possibly corresponds to TRBD1 (5 bases). The V end lost 5 bases, the J end lost 5 bases, and 9 bases lay between the germline ends. Germline V CDR1 and CDR2: SGHTA, FQGNSA. This CDR3 is 12 amino acids long. The CDR3 loop is CASSSTGYGYTF. The CDR3, as DNA: TGTGCCAGCAGCAGTACAGGTTATGGCTACACCTTC.

The gene calls are TRBV28 and TRBJ1-2; 8 nucleotides match TRBD1. The germline V gene has CDR1 MDHEN and CDR2 SYDVKM. The CDR3 spans 16 residues. V was pared by 2 bases and J by 0 bases, with 5 bases of the junction left unmatched. The CDR3 DNA follows: TGTGCCAGCAGTTTAGGGGCAGGGGGCTCTAACTATGGCTACACCTTC. Translation gives CASSLGAGGSNYGYTF.

V usage is TRBV7-6 and J usage is TRBJ2-7, with 10 bases that match TRBD1. Unmatched junction bases numbered 8, after V lost 6 bases and J lost 3 bases. Looked up from germline, CDR1 is SGHVS and CDR2 is FNYEAQ. CDR3 size: 15 residues. The CDR3 DNA is TGTGCCAGCAGTGTAGACAGGGGGCCGTACTACGAGCAGTACTTC. Residues: CASSVDRGPYYEQYF.

J is TRBJ2-5 and V is TRBV18; no firm D call. This CDR3 region has 11 residues. Trimming removed 5 bases at V and 5 bases at J, with 6 bases between. Looked up from germline, CDR1 is KGHSH and CDR2 is LQKENI. CDR3 DNA sequence: TGTGCCAGCTCAGGTGTGGAGACCCAGTACTTC. This translates into CASSGVETQYF.

V usage is TRBV2 and J usage is TRBJ2-7, with TRBD1 identical over 9 bases. The V and J ends lost 8 bases and 0 bases, in that order; junction bases with no gene match: 5. The germline gives CDR1 SNHLY, CDR2 FYNNEI. This CDR3 contains 14 residues. CDR3 in amino acids: CASEGQGSSYEQYF. The CDR3 DNA reads as TGTGCCAGCGAGGGACAGGGAAGCTCCTACGAGCAGTACTTC. Together with reference TRBV2 and TRBJ2-7, the CDR3 gives the full variable domain: EPEVTQTPSHQVTQMGQEVILRCVPISNHLYFYWYRQILGQKVEFLVSFYNNEISEKSEIFDDQFSVERPDGSNFTLKIRSTKLEDSAMYFCASEGQGSSYEQYFGPGTRLTVT.

The chain joins TRBV6-5 to TRBJ1-5, with D tentatively TRBD1 (5 bases). Trimming removed 0 bases from V and 4 bases from J, with 10 bases in between. CDR3 length: 15 residues. The germline CDR1 and CDR2 sequences are MNHEY and SVGAGI. The CDR3 reads CASSYSTGANQPQHF. CDR3 DNA: TGTGCCAGCAGTTACTCGACTGGGGCGAATCAGCCCCAGCATTTT.

The V gene is TRBV10-3, the J gene TRBJ1-5; perhaps TRBD1 as D (6 bases). The CDR3 contains 15 residues. Deletions cut 6 bases from V and 1 base from J, with 13 bases between. Per the germline V gene, CDR1 is ENHRY and CDR2 is SYGVKD. The CDR3 DNA reads as TGTGCCATCAGCATGGGGGGGCAGAGCAATCAGCCCCAGCATTTT. This gives the protein CAISMGGQSNQPQHF.

This clone was picked up a small number of times. The chain employs TRBV30 and TRBJ1-4, with D unclear. CDR3 length equals 12 residues. CDR1 GTSNPN and CDR2 SVGIG come from the germline V gene (reference sequence). Trimming took 8 bases from V and 4 from J, leaving 11 bases between them. In nucleotides, the CDR3 is TGTGCCGGATCGGGTTATAATGAAAAACTGTTTTTT. It translates to CAGSGYNEKLFF.

Here the CDR3 reads CASSIERRTRSSGNTIYF. CDR3 DNA sequence: TGTGCCAGTAGTATAGAACGACGGACGCGAAGCTCTGGAAACACCATATATTTT. The gene calls are TRBV19 and TRBJ1-3; D uncertain. The CDR3 spans 18 residues. From germline, CDR1 is LNHDA and CDR2 SQIVND (reference sequence). V lost 0 bases and J 0 bases, leaving 15 bases between the germline ends.

As to this clone: The identical CDR3 is also encoded by other nucleotide sequences in the sample. This sequence joins TRBV29-1 and TRBJ2-5; D perhaps matches TRBD1 (5 bases). The V end was cut by 4 bases, the J end by 2 bases, with 11 bases between. Germline V gene data show CDR1 as SQVTM and CDR2 as ANQGSEA. This CDR3 is built from 13 residues. The CDR3 sequence: CSVVGTGQETQYF. The DNA for the CDR3 is TGCAGCGTTGTAGGAACAGGTCAAGAGACCCAGTACTTC.

This chain links TRBV19 with TRBJ2-7; D uncertain. V was trimmed by 5 bases and J by 2 bases, leaving 10 bases between them. CDR3 size: 13 residues. Germline V gene lookup returns CDR1 LNHDA and CDR2 SQIVND (reference sequence). CDR3: CASSPRPAYEQYF. In nucleotides, the CDR3 is TGTGCCAGTAGTCCCCGGCCCGCCTACGAGCAGTACTTC.

V usage is TRBV3-1 (or the pseudogene TRBV3-2) and J usage is TRBJ1-2, with a tentative D call TRBD1 (5 bases). Germline V CDR1 and CDR2: LGHDT, YNNKEL (reference sequence). This CDR3 has 13 residues. Trimming took 1 base from V and 6 from J, leaving 9 bases between them. This CDR3 is CASSQAQEDGYTF. The CDR3 region has the DNA TGTGCCAGCAGCCAAGCACAGGAAGATGGCTACACCTTC.

J is TRBJ2-1 and V is TRBV14, with 11 positions matching TRBD2. CDR1 and CDR2 from the germline V gene are SGHDN and FVKESK. The ends lost 3 bases at V and 8 bases at J; junction bases unmatched: 6. This CDR3 is built from 15 residues. The DNA of the CDR3 is TGTGCCAGCAGCCAGAGACTAGCGGGGCGCGATGAGCAGTTCTTC. This translates into CASSQRLAGRDEQFF.

The V gene is TRBV18, the J gene TRBJ1-1; D is uncertain. The V gene's germline CDR1 is KGHSH and CDR2 LQKENI. V gave up 6 bases and J gave up 0 bases, with 8 bases separating them. The CDR3 has 13 residues. The CDR3 DNA sequence: TGTGCCAGCTCGGAAGAGGTGAACACTGAAGCTTTCTTT. This gives the protein CASSEEVNTEAFF.

The table lists this clone with a count of one. The chain employs TRBV28 and TRBJ2-1; 9 positions match TRBD2. CDR1 is MDHEN and CDR2 is SYDVKM in the germline V gene. This CDR3 spans 16 amino acids. V gave up 7 bases and J gave up 9 bases; unmatched junction bases: 16. This CDR3 reads CASTPIAGVRAGEQFF. The DNA of the CDR3 is TGTGCCAGCACCCCTATAGCGGGAGTTAGGGCAGGTGAGCAGTTCTTC.

This chain connects TRBV7-8 to TRBJ1-1; D perhaps matches TRBD1 (6 bases). V gave up 0 bases and J gave up 4 bases, with 15 bases separating them. The CDR3 totals 16 residues. The V gene's germline CDR1 is SGHVS and CDR2 FQNEAQ. For the CDR3, the DNA is TGTGCCAGCAGCTTAGCGGCAGGGTTGGGGGCCACTGAAGCTTTCTTT. Encoded protein: CASSLAAGLGATEAFF.

The V and J genes are TRBV10-3 and TRBJ1-4; 7 bases are shared with TRBD1. Germline CDR1 is ENHRY and CDR2 is SYGVKD. The CDR3 consists of 13 residues. Losses at the gene ends were 0 bases for V and 8 bases for J; bases not matched to a gene: 0. This CDR3 is CAISESQGEKLFF. For the CDR3, the DNA is TGTGCCATCAGTGAGTCACAGGGGGAAAAACTGTTTTTT.

The chain has TRBV18 and TRBJ1-1; no definite D call. The ends were cut back, 3 bases at V and 0 bases at J, with 14 bases in the middle. The length of the CDR3 is 16 residues. Looked up from germline, CDR1 is KGHSH and CDR2 is LQKENI. CDR3 sequence reads: CASSPTAGIMNTEAFF. The CDR3 region has the DNA TGTGCCAGCTCACCGACCGCGGGGATCATGAACACTGAAGCTTTCTTT.